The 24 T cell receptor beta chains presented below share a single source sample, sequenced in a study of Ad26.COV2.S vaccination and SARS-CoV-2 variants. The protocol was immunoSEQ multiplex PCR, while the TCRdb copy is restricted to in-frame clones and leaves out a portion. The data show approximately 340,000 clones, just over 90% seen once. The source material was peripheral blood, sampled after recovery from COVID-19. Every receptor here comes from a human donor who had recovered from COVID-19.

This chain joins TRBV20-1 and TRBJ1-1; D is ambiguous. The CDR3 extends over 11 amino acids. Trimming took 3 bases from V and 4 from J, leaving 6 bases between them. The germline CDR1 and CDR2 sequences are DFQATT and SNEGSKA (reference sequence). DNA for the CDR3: TGCAGTGCTAGGGCGGTCACTGAAGCTTTCTTT. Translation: CSARAVTEAFF.

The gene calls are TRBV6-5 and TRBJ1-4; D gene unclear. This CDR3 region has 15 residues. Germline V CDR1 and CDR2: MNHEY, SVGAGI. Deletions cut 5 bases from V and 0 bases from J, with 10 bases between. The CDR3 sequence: CASSRTVATNEKLFF. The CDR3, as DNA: TGTGCCAGCAGTAGGACGGTTGCAACTAATGAAAAACTGTTTTTT.

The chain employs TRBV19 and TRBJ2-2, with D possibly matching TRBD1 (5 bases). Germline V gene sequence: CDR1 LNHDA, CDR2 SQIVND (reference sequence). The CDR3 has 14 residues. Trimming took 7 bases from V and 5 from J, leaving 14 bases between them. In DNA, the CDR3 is TGTGCCAGTAAAAGTCAGGGTGGGACCGGGGAGCTGTTTTTT. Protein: CASKSQGGTGELFF.

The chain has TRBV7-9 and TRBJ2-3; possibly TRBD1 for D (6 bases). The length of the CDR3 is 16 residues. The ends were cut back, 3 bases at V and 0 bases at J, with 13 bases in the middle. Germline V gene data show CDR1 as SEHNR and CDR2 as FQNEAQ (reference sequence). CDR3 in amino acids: CASSFGPQGSTDTQYF. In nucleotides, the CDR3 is TGTGCCAGCAGCTTCGGTCCACAGGGAAGCACAGATACGCAGTATTTT.

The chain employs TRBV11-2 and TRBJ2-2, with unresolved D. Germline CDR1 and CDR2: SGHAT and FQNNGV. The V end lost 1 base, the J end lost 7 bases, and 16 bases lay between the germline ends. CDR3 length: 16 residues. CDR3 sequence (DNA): TGTGCCAGCAGCTTAGCAGATAGGGCAGGTGACGGGGAGCTGTTTTTT. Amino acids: CASSLADRAGDGELFF.

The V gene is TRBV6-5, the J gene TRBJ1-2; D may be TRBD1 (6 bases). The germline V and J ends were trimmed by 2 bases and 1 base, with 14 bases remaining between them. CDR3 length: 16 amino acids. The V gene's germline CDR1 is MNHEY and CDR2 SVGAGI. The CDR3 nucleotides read TGTGCCAGCAGTTACCTATCACAGGGAAGTAACTATGGCTACACCTTC. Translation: CASSYLSQGSNYGYTF.

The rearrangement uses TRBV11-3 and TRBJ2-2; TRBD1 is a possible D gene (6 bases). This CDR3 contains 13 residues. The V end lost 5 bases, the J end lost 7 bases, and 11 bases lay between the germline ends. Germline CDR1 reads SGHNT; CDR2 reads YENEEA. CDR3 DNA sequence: TGTGCCAGCAGCGCTGGGGGCGGCGGGGAGCTGTTTTTT. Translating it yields CASSAGGGGELFF.

In DNA, the CDR3 is TGTGCCAGTAGTCAAGGGGCCTACGAGCAGTACTTC. It codes for CASSQGAYEQYF. V gene TRBV19 combines with J gene TRBJ2-7; tentatively, D is TRBD1 (5 bases). Germline V lookup: CDR1 LNHDA, CDR2 SQIVND (reference sequence). The V gene lost 5 bases and the J gene lost 2 bases, with 7 bases spanning the gap. The CDR3 runs to 12 residues.

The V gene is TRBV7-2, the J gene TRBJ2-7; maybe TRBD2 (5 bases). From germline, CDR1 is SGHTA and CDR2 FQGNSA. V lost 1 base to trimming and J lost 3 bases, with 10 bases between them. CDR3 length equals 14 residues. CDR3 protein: CASSLGRVNYEQYF. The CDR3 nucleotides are TGTGCCAGCAGCTTAGGGCGGGTCAACTACGAGCAGTACTTC.

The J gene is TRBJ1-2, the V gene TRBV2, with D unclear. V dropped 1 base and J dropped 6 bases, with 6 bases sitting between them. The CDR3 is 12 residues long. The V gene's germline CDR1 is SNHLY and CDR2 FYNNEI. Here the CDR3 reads CASSEEGHGYTF. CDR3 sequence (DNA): TGTGCCAGCAGTGAAGAGGGCCATGGCTACACCTTC.

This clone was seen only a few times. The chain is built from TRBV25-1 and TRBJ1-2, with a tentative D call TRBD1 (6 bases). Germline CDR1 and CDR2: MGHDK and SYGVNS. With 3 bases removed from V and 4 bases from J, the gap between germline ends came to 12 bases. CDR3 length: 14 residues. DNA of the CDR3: TGTGCCAGCAGTGACCTACAGGGTATCTATGGCTACACCTTC. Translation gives CASSDLQGIYGYTF.

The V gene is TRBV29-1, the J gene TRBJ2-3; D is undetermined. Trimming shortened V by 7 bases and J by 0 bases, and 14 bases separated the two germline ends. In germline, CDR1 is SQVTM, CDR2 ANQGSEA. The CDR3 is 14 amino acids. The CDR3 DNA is TGCAGCGCCAAGACCCGGGCTAGCACAGATACGCAGTATTTT. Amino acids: CSAKTRASTDTQYF.

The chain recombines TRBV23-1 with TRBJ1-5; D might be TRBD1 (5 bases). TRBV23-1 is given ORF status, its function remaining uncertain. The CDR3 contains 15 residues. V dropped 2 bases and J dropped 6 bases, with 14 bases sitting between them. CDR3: CASSQPAGKGQPQHF. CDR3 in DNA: TGCGCCAGCAGTCAACCCGCAGGGAAGGGTCAGCCCCAGCATTTT.

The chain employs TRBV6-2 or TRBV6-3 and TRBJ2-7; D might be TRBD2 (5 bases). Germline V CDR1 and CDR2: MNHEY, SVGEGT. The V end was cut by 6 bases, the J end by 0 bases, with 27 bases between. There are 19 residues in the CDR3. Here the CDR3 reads CASSLPKASIPSFSYEQYF. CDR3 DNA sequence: TGTGCCAGCAGCCTCCCAAAGGCTAGCATCCCGTCTTTCTCCTACGAGCAGTACTTC.

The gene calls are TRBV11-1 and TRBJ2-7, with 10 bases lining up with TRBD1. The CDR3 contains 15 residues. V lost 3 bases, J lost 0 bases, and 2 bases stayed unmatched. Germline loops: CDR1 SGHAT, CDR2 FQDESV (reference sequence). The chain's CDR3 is CASSLTGGLSYEQYF. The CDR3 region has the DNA TGTGCCAGCAGCTTGACAGGGGGCCTCTCCTACGAGCAGTACTTC.

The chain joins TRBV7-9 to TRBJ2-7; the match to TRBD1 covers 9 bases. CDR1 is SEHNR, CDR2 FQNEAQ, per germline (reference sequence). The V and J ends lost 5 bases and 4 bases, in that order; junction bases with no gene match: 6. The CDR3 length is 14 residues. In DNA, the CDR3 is TGTGCCAGCAGCATATCCGGGACAGGGTACGAGCAGTACTTC. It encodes CASSISGTGYEQYF.

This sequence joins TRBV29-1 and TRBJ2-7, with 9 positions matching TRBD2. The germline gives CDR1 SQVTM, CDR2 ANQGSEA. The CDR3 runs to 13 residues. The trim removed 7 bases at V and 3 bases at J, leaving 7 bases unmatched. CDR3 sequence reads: CSAVAGVFYEQYF. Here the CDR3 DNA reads TGCAGCGCTGTAGCGGGGGTATTCTACGAGCAGTACTTC.

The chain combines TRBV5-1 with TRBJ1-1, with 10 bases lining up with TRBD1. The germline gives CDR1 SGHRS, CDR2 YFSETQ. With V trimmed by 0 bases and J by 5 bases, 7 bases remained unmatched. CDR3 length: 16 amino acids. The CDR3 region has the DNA TGCGCCAGCAGCTTGGGGGAGGGACAGGGGTTAACTGAAGCTTTCTTT. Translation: CASSLGEGQGLTEAFF.

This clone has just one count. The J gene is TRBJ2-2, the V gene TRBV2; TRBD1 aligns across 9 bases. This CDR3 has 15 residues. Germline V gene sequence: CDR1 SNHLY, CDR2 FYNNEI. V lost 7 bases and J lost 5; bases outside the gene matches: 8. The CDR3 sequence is CASKPTGGRTGELFF. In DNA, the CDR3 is TGTGCCAGCAAACCGACAGGGGGGAGGACCGGGGAGCTGTTTTTT.

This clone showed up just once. DNA for the CDR3: TGTGCCAGCAGCCCTATACAGGGCGTAGGCTACACCTTC. Translating it yields CASSPIQGVGYTF. V and J are TRBV7-2 and TRBJ1-2, with TRBD1 as a possible D gene (6 bases). V was trimmed by 5 bases and J by 8 bases, leaving 15 bases between them. Germline V gives CDR1 SGHTA, CDR2 FQGNSA. This CDR3 is 13 amino acids long. The full variable domain, completed using reference TRBV7-2 and TRBJ1-2, is GAGVSQSPSNKVTEKGKDVELRCDPISGHTALYWYRQSLGQGLEFLIYFQGNSAPDKSGLPSDRFSAERTGGSVSTLTIQRTQQEDSAVYLCASSPIQGVGYTFGSGTRLTVV.

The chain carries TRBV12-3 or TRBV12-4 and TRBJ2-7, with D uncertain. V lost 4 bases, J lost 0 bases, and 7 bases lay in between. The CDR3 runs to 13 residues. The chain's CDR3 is CASSSVNSYEQYF. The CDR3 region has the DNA TGTGCCAGCAGTTCGGTAAACTCCTACGAGCAGTACTTC.

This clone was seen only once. The CDR3 loop reads CASSVAVGTGNEKLFF. CDR3 DNA sequence: TGTGCCAGCAGCGTAGCGGTGGGGACAGGTAATGAAAAACTGTTTTTT. The chain recombines TRBV9 with TRBJ1-4, with TRBD1 matching 8 bases. The trim removed 0 bases at V and 4 bases at J, leaving 5 bases unmatched. Germline V CDR1 and CDR2: SGDLS, YYNGEE. The CDR3 has 16 residues.

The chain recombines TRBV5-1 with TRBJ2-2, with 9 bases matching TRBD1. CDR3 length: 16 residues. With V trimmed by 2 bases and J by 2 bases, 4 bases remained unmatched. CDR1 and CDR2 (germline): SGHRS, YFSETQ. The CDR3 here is CASSFLGQGNTGELFF. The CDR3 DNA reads TGCGCCAGCAGCTTTTTGGGACAGGGAAACACCGGGGAGCTGTTTTTT.

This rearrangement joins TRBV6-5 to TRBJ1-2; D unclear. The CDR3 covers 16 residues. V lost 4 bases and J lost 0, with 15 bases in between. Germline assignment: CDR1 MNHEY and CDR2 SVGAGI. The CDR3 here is CASSSLTDGPNYGYTF. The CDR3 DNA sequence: TGTGCCAGCAGTTCCCTCACCGACGGGCCTAACTATGGCTACACCTTC.